A selection of T cell receptor beta chains follows, all from one sample in a study of T-cell memory formation after mild COVID-19. Using its own MiXCR run on the 5' RACE reads, TCRdb lists one record per CDR3 protein. The repertoire has 500,000 to 650,000 distinct CDR3 sequences, about 22% of them found once; the top ten carry 7.5% to 9.5%. Sample: PBMCs or a T cell subset sorted from them (not recorded which). Receptors were obtained from an adult woman who had mild COVID-19 (a few samples of this study predate the infection). Cell type and time point are not known. The conserved cysteine and the conserved F or W are not part of the CDR3 here. Fields, in order: V gene, J gene, CDR3 protein.

>TRBV7-2|TRBJ2-7
ASSCPYEQY
>TRBV5-1|TRBJ2-5
ASSFNGMRGGKETQY
>TRBV9|TRBJ2-3
ASSLRVIDTQY
>TRBV20-1|TRBJ2-3
SVPGVVADTQY
>TRBV4-3|TRBJ2-7
ASSQGPGQGNEQY
>TRBV4-1|TRBJ2-7
ASSQAAISTYEQY
>TRBV11-2|TRBJ2-7
ASSVLSSTFYEQY
>TRBV5-1|TRBJ2-3
ASSPGQGQSDTQY
>TRBV4-3|TRBJ2-2
ASSQDRSAGGELF
>TRBV6-1|TRBJ2-7
ASSEAGDSYEQY
>TRBV7-2|TRBJ1-1
ASSLVRQNTEAF
>TRBV20-1|TRBJ1-1
SARAHRVSMNTEAF
>TRBV20-1|TRBJ1-2
SAPGQVFDGYT
>TRBV2|TRBJ1-1
ASDRDSTEAF
>TRBV1|TRBJ1-4
TSRGQGSL
>TRBV30|TRBJ2-3
AWSVIGGPTDTQY
>TRBV5-1|TRBJ2-1
ASSLVVLGNNEQF
>TRBV12-3/TRBV12-4|TRBJ2-3
ASSLGQGYTDTQY
>TRBV29-1|TRBJ2-6
SVPNDRLGANVLT
>TRBV5-1|TRBJ2-2
ASSLGGETNTGELF
>TRBV5-1|TRBJ2-5
ASQFFAGPSQETQY
>TRBV29-1|TRBJ2-7
SVEGTGASGFSYEQY
>TRBV20-1|TRBJ2-7
SAPGSGSYEQY
>TRBV11-3|TRBJ2-2
ASSSPGLASTGELF
>TRBV6-5|TRBJ1-1
ASSRIGTEAF
>TRBV20-1|TRBJ2-7
SALQGNEQY
>TRBV5-4|TRBJ1-1
ASSLLERRIEAF
>TRBV7-2|TRBJ1-2
ASSLDASGTWGYT
>TRBV3-1|TRBJ1-1
ASSQGESKAF
>TRBV5-1|TRBJ2-1
ASSLDGTSGNEQF